Listed below are T cell receptor beta chains from one sample, sequenced in a study of blood T cell repertoires in COVID-19. Libraries were prepared by immunoSEQ multiplex PCR; TCRdb keeps only in-frame clonotypes and omits some of them. The sample lists around 140,000 clones, about 76% occurring once. The source material was peripheral blood. The receptors shown here come from a woman aged 55-69 years with active or convalescent COVID-19. CDR3s include the opening cysteine and the closing phenylalanine or tryptophan. D genes are given only for firm matches.

TRBV19	TRBJ2-7	NA	CASSIVPTYEQYF
TRBV30	TRBJ1-2	TRBD1	CAWSGTGDYGYTF
TRBV19	TRBJ2-7	NA	CASSTLQGLKTHEQYF
TRBV7-2	TRBJ2-3	TRBD2	CASSWGLVNTQYF
TRBV19	TRBJ1-5	NA	CASRGVGDQPQHF
TRBV7-9	TRBJ2-7	NA	CASSDGITGSYEQYF
TRBV7-9	TRBJ1-1	NA	CASTPRGTEAFF
TRBV10-3	TRBJ2-2	TRBD1	CAISLSGGDRGTGELFF
TRBV4-3	TRBJ1-1	NA	CASSQDRRGTEAFF
TRBV27	TRBJ2-7	TRBD1	CASRAGTGAYEQYF
TRBV14	TRBJ2-1	TRBD1	CASSRGQNYGNEQFF
TRBV6-2/TRBV6-3	TRBJ2-6	NA	CASSGSRGGANVLTF
TRBV10-2	TRBJ1-6	TRBD1	CASSARTGDSPLHF
TRBV3-1/TRBV3-2	TRBJ1-5	TRBD1	CASSLNRGVSQPQHF
TRBV3-1/TRBV3-2	TRBJ2-5	TRBD1	CASSPRTGLETQYF
TRBV29-1	TRBJ2-2	NA	CSVFRGGQNTGELFF
TRBV6-5	TRBJ2-2	NA	CASTPSGGSGELFF
TRBV21-1	TRBJ1-1	NA	CASSKDDRGSNTEAFF
TRBV20-1	TRBJ2-5	TRBD1	CSASGTGGETQYF
TRBV11-2	TRBJ1-1	TRBD1	CASSTGQGSMNTEAFF
TRBV19	TRBJ1-5	TRBD1	CASTRQGLLEGPQHF
TRBV14	TRBJ2-1	TRBD2	CASSQVAGGPWEQFF
TRBV11-2	TRBJ2-1	TRBD1	CASSFRGTYNEQFF
TRBV7-3	TRBJ2-5	NA	CASSLQGWKTQYF
TRBV11-2	TRBJ1-1	NA	CASSLGAGREAFF
TRBV12-3/TRBV12-4	TRBJ2-2	NA	CASYQWPGELFF
TRBV14	TRBJ2-1	TRBD2	CASSHLRTSGSYNEQFF